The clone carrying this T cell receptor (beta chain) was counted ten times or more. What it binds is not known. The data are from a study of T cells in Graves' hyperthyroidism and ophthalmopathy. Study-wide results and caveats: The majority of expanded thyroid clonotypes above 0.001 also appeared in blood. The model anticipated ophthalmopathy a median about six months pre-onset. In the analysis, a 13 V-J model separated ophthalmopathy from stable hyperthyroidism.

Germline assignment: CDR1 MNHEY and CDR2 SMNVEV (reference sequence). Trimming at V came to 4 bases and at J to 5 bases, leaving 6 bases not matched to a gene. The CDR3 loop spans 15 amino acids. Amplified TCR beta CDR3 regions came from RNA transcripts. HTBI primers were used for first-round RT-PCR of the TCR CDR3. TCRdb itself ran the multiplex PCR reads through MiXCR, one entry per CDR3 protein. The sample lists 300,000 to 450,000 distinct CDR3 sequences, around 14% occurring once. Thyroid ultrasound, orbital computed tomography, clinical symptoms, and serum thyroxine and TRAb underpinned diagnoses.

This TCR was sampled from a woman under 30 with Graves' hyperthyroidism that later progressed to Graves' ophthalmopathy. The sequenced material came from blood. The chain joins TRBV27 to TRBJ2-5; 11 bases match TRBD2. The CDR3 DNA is TGTGCCAGCAGTTGGGCTAGCGGGAGGTATGAGACCCAGTACTTC. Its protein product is CASSWASGRYETQYF.